Each of the 8 T cell receptor beta chains below was sequenced from the same sample in a study of T cell responses to AZD1222 COVID-19 vaccine. TCRdb's copy holds only in-frame clones and misses some; the assay was immunoSEQ multiplex PCR. The table shows tens of thousands of clones, with 88% occurring only once. The source was peripheral blood, collected 28 days after the second AZD1222 dose. Source of these receptors: an adult who received the AZD1222 COVID-19 vaccine.

The V gene is TRBV7-3, the J gene TRBJ1-1; D not certain. CDR1 and CDR2 (germline): SGHTA, FQGTGA. The CDR3 contains 15 residues. V was pared by 3 bases and J by 1 base, with 12 bases between. The CDR3 loop is CASSLEHAANTEAFF. In DNA form, the CDR3 reads TGTGCCAGCAGCTTGGAGCATGCGGCGAACACTGAAGCTTTCTTT.

The genes are TRBV9 and TRBJ1-1; weak D call: TRBD1 (5 bases). This CDR3 spans 15 amino acids. The germline V gene encodes CDR1 SGDLS and CDR2 YYNGEE. V shed 4 bases and J shed 1 base, with 14 bases lying between them. The CDR3 region is CASSPRRQTNTEAFF. The DNA for the CDR3 is TGTGCCAGCAGCCCGCGAAGACAGACGAACACTGAAGCTTTCTTT.

V is TRBV4-2 and J is TRBJ2-1; 7 positions agree with TRBD2. This CDR3 comprises 15 residues. V trimming: 4 bases; J trimming: 2 bases; junction bases outside the gene matches: 5. The germline CDR1 and CDR2 sequences are LGHNA and YNFKEQ. The CDR3 nucleotides read TGTGCCAGCAGCCTTAGCGGGCCTACCTACAATGAGCAGTTCTTC. This sequence encodes CASSLSGPTYNEQFF.

The CDR3 loop reads CASRNRAHFYEQYF. CDR3 nucleotide sequence: TGTGCCAGCAGGAACAGGGCCCATTTCTACGAGCAGTACTTC. The V call is TRBV2, the J call TRBJ2-7; possibly TRBD1 for D (6 bases). The V gene's germline CDR1 is SNHLY and CDR2 FYNNEI. Trimming stripped 6 bases from V and 3 bases from J, with 15 bases between. The CDR3 totals 14 residues.

The rearrangement links TRBV3-1 (or the pseudogene TRBV3-2) to TRBJ1-5; 7 bases line up with TRBD1. Germline CDR1 is LGHDT and CDR2 is YNNKEL (reference sequence). The ends lost 1 base at V and 6 bases at J; junction bases unmatched: 3. This CDR3 spans 14 amino acids. This CDR3 is CASSQVQGGQPQHF. DNA for the CDR3: TGTGCCAGCAGCCAAGTCCAGGGGGGTCAGCCCCAGCATTTT.

This chain uses TRBV18 with TRBJ2-5, with TRBD1 matching over 10 bases. Germline values: CDR1 KGHSH, CDR2 LQKENI. The junction had 2 bases not matched to a gene; V was cut back by 5 bases and J by 5 bases. This CDR3 contains 13 residues. CDR3: CASSAGQGETQYF. The DNA of the CDR3 is TGTGCCAGCTCAGCGGGACAGGGGGAGACCCAGTACTTC.

CDR3 region: CATSPGLAGEETQYF. In DNA, the CDR3 is TGTGCCACCAGCCCAGGACTAGCGGGAGAAGAGACCCAGTACTTC. The chain has TRBV15 and TRBJ2-5, with TRBD2 matching 13 bases. In germline, CDR1 is LNHNV, CDR2 YYDKDF (reference sequence). The CDR3 consists of 15 residues. J gave up 3 bases and V 5 bases, and 3 bases lay outside the gene matches. The variable domain in full, completed from reference TRBV15 and TRBJ2-5, reads DAMVIQNPRYQVTQFGKPVTLSCSQTLNHNVMYWYQQKSSQAPKLLFHYYDKDFNNEADTPDNFQSRRPNTSFCFLDIRSPGLGDTAMYLCATSPGLAGEETQYFGPGTRLLVL.

The chain combines TRBV18 with TRBJ2-7; 9 bases agree with TRBD2. Trimming took 1 base from V and 5 from J; bases not matched to a gene: 12. Germline V gene sequence: CDR1 KGHSH, CDR2 LQKENI. The CDR3 covers 17 residues. CDR3 residues: CASSPQGGGRATDEQYF. The CDR3 region has the DNA TGTGCCAGCTCACCACAAGGTGGCGGGAGGGCCACAGACGAGCAGTACTTC.